A single sample is the source of the 3 T cell receptor beta chains below, sequenced in a study of blood T cell repertoires in COVID-19. The data were produced by immunoSEQ multiplex PCR, yet TCRdb's version contains in-frame clones alone and is incomplete. The table shows hundreds of thousands of clones, with around nine tenths occurring only once. Sequencing was performed on PBMCs or T cells enriched from blood (not recorded which). These receptors all come from a woman in her thirties with acute COVID-19.

This chain's CDR3 is CSAQRGGYTF. The CDR3 DNA is TGCAGTGCTCAAAGGGGGGGCTACACCTTC. The rearrangement uses TRBV20-1 and TRBJ1-2; TRBD1 is a possible D gene (6 bases). Germline V gene sequence: CDR1 DFQATT, CDR2 SNEGSKA (reference sequence). Trimming removed 5 bases from V and 8 bases from J, with 9 bases in between. The CDR3 spans 10 residues.

The chain links TRBV19 to TRBJ2-1; tentatively, D is TRBD1 (6 bases). Germline V gene lookup returns CDR1 LNHDA and CDR2 SQIVND (reference sequence). CDR3 length equals 16 residues. Trimming cost V 7 bases and J 8 bases, with 24 bases left between them. The CDR3: CASIHRAVGAGDEQFF. The CDR3, as DNA: TGTGCCAGTATCCATAGGGCGGTGGGGGCAGGGGATGAGCAGTTCTTC.

This chain uses TRBV18 with TRBJ1-2; 8 bases match TRBD1. The V segment lost 2 bases and the J segment 2 bases; nucleotides outside the gene matches: 7. The CDR3 contains 16 residues. Germline assignment: CDR1 KGHSH and CDR2 LQKENI. CDR3 sequence: CASSPKSGGGNYGYTF. For the CDR3, the DNA is TGTGCCAGCTCACCAAAGTCAGGGGGCGGAAACTATGGCTACACCTTC.